The 3 T cell receptor beta chains in this list originate from one sample, sequenced in a study of cytomegalovirus exposure and HLA in healthy donors. The table came from immunoSEQ multiplex PCR; TCRdb's copy has only in-frame clones and leaves some out. The sample yields 150,000 or so clones, roughly 84% seen once. Sequencing was performed on PBMCs. The receptor source for this set is a human donor in good health.

The chain recombines TRBV7-2 with TRBJ1-3; the D gene is possibly TRBD1 (6 bases). V was pared by 5 bases and J by 0 bases, with 17 bases between. The germline V gene has CDR1 SGHTA and CDR2 FQGNSA. CDR3 size: 17 residues. The CDR3 DNA sequence: TGTGCCAGCAGCCCCGGGGGGAAACAGGGCTCTGGAAACACCATATATTTT. As protein: CASSPGGKQGSGNTIYF.

The chain is built from TRBV4-2 and TRBJ1-5; D call uncertain. Germline V CDR1 and CDR2: LGHNA, YNFKEQ. Trimming stripped 4 bases from V and 3 bases from J, with 7 bases between. The CDR3 is 13 residues long. The CDR3 bases are TGTGCCAGCAGCCTTGAGGACAATCAGCCCCAGCATTTT. Its translation is CASSLEDNQPQHF.

The chain has TRBV5-6 and TRBJ1-2; 7 bases align to TRBD1. The germline gives CDR1 SGHDT, CDR2 YYEEEE. Trimming cost V 1 base and J 8 bases; bases outside gene matches: 11. The CDR3 has 15 amino acids. DNA for the CDR3: TGTGCCAGCAGCTTGAGGACAGGAGCTGGAGGGGGCTACACCTTC. It yields the protein CASSLRTGAGGGYTF.